This T cell receptor (beta chain) comes out of a study of blood T cells in healthy people across ages. General study points: Long-lived donors carried more naive CD4+ cells and greater diversity than aged donors. Reliance upon unsorted PBMCs precluded definitive naive versus antigen-experienced comparison. Roughly linearly, TCR beta diversity per million T cells fell as age increased. Changes in expanded clonotypes were possibly confounded, as the CMV status of donors was unknown.

Remarks on this clonotype: The antigen remains unidentified.

Alongside a J-beta primer mix, a sample-barcoded 5' primer served in a second PCR lasting 7 to 11 cycles. TCRdb ran MiXCR on the 5' RACE reads and lists one entry per CDR3 protein. The data contain approximately 690,000 distinct CDR3 sequences, about 53% of them seen just once; the ten biggest clones take up approximately 40%. With 7 bases removed from V and 0 bases from J, the gap between germline ends came to 4 bases. The CDR3 totals 12 residues. Germline values: CDR1 ENHRY, CDR2 SYGVKD. The sequence came from a man in his fifties or sixties in good health. The specimen sequenced was blood. The chain employs TRBV10-3 and TRBJ1-3; D unresolved. The CDR3 nucleotides read TGTGCCATCACCGGCTCTGGAAACACCATATATTTT. Encoded protein: CAITGSGNTIYF.